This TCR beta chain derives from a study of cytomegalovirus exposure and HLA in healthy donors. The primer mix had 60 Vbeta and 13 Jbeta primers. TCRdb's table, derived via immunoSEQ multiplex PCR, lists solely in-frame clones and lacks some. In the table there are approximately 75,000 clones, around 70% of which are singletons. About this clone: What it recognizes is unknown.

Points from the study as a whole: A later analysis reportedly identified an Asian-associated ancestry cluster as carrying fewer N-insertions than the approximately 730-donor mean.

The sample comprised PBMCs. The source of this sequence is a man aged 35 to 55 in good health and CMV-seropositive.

The CDR3: CASSVRGEPYNEQFF. As DNA, the CDR3 is TGTGCCAGCAGTGTTCGCGGGGAGCCTTACAATGAGCAGTTCTTC. This rearrangement joins TRBV6-1 to TRBJ2-1; weak D call: TRBD2 (6 bases). Looked up from germline, CDR1 is MNHNS and CDR2 is SASEGT. Trimming left V 4 bases short and J 4 bases short, with 14 bases between. This CDR3 region has 15 residues.